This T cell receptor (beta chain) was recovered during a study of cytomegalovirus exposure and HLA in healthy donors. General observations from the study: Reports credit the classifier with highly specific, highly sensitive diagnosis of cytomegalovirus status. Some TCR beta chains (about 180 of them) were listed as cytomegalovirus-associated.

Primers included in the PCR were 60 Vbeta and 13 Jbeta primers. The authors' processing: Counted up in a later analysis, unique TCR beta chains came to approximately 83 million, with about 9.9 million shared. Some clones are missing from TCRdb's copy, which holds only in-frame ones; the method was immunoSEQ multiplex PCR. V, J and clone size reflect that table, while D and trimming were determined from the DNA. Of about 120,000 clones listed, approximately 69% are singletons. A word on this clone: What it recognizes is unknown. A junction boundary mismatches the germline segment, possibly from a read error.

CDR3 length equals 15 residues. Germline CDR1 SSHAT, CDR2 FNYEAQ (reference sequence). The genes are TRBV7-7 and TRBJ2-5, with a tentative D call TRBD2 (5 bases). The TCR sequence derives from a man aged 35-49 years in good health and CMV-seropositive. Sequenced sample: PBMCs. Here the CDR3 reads CASSLVGKHGETQYF. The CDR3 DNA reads TGTGCTAGCAGCTTAGTCGGGAAGCATGGAGAGACCCAGTACTTC.